One and the same sample provided the 5 T cell receptor beta chains below, sequenced in a study of T cell responses to AZD1222 COVID-19 vaccine. Method: immunoSEQ multiplex PCR; TCRdb's copy keeps in-frame clones and lacks some. The sample includes 110,000 to 150,000 clones, 88% seen only once; the top ten take 3% to 4%. Material: peripheral blood, obtained 28 days after the second AZD1222 dose. These receptors originate from an adult who received the AZD1222 COVID-19 vaccine.

The chain recombines TRBV5-5 with TRBJ1-4; D perhaps matches TRBD1 (5 bases). Per the germline V gene, CDR1 is SGHKS and CDR2 is YYEKEE (reference sequence). With 1 base removed from V and 6 bases from J, the gap between germline ends came to 7 bases. This CDR3 has 13 residues. The CDR3 nucleotides read TGTGCCAGCAGCTTGCGGGGGGATGAAAAACTGTTTTTT. Its protein product is CASSLRGDEKLFF.

The chain is built from TRBV24-1 and TRBJ1-5, with D maybe TRBD1 (5 bases). Per germline, CDR1 KGHDR and CDR2 SFDVKD. This CDR3 spans 14 amino acids. V lost 4 bases and J 7 bases, leaving 13 bases between the germline ends. For the CDR3, the DNA is TGTGCCACCAGTGAAGCAGGGAAGGGGCAGCCCCAGCATTTT. Translating it yields CATSEAGKGQPQHF.

The V call is TRBV28, the J call TRBJ2-2; D remains ambiguous. Germline CDR1 MDHEN, CDR2 SYDVKM. This CDR3 region has 14 residues. Trimming took 8 bases from V and 4 from J, leaving 14 bases between them. For the CDR3, the DNA is TGTGCCAGCCTACCACAGTACCTCACCGGGGAGCTGTTTTTT. This gives the protein CASLPQYLTGELFF.

The rearrangement joins TRBV18 to TRBJ1-1, with D unclear. The CDR3 has 15 residues. With 1 base removed from V and 0 bases from J, the gap between germline ends came to 9 bases. Germline values: CDR1 KGHSH, CDR2 LQKENI. The CDR3 protein is CASSPRQGMNTEAFF. The DNA of the CDR3 is TGTGCCAGCTCACCACGGCAAGGAATGAACACTGAAGCTTTCTTT.

The CDR3 spells CASSQGTVADTQYF. DNA of the CDR3: TGTGCCAGCAGCCAGGGGACCGTTGCAGATACGCAGTATTTT. This chain links TRBV3-1 (or the pseudogene TRBV3-2) with TRBJ2-3, with D perhaps assigned TRBD1 or TRBD2 (5 bases each). V shed 3 bases and J shed 4 bases, with 11 bases lying between them. The germline V gene encodes CDR1 LGHDT and CDR2 YNNKEL (reference sequence). The CDR3 sequence is 14 residues long.